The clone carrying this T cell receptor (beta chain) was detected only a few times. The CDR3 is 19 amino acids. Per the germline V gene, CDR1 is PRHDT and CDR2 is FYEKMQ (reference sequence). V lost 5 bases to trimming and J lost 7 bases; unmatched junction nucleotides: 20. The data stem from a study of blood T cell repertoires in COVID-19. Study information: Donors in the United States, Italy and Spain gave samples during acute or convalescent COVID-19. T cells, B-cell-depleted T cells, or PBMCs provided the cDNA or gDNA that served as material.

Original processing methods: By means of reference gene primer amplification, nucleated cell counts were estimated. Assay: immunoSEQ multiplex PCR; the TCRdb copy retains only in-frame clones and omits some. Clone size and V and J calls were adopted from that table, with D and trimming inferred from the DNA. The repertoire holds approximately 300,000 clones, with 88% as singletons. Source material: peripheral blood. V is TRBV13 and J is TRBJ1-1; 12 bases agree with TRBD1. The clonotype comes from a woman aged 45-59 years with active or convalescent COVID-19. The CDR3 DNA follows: TGTGCCAGCAGCCCGCGTCCCGGGACAGGGGGCAGTGGTATCGGTGAAGCTTTCTTT. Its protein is CASSPRPGTGGSGIGEAFF.